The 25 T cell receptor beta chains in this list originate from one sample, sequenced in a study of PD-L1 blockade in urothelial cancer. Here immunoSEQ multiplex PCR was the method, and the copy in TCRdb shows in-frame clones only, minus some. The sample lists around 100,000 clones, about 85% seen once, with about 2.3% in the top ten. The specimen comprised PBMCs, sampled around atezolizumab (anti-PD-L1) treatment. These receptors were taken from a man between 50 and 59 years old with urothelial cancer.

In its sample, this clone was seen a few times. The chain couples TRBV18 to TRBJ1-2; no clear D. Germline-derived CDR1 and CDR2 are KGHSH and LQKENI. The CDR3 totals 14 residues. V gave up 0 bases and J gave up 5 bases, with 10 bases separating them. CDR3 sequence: CASSPPVVEYGYTF. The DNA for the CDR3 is TGTGCCAGCTCACCACCGGTGGTAGAGTATGGCTACACCTTC.

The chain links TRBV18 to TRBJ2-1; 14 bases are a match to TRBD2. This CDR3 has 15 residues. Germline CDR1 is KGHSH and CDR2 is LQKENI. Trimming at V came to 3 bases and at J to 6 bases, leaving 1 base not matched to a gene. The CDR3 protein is CASSPGLAGGNEQFF. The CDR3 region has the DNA TGTGCCAGCTCACCCGGACTAGCGGGAGGCAATGAGCAGTTCTTC.

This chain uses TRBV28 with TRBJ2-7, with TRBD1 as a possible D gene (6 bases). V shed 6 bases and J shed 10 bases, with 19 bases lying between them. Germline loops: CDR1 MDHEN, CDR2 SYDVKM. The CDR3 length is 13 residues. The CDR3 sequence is CASSLVGGPGQYF. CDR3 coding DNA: TGTGCCAGCAGCCTCGTTGGGGGCCCCGGACAGTACTTC.

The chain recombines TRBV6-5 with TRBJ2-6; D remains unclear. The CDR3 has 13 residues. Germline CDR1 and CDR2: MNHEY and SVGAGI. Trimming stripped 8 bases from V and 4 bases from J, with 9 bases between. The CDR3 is CASEVPGANVLTF. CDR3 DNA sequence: TGTGCCAGCGAGGTTCCCGGGGCCAACGTCCTGACTTTC.

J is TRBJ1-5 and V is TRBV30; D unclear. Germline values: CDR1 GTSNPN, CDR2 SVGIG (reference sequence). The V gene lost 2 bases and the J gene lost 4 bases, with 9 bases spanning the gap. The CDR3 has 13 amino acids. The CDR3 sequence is CAWSKDWNQPQHF. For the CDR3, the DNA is TGTGCCTGGAGTAAAGACTGGAATCAGCCCCAGCATTTT.

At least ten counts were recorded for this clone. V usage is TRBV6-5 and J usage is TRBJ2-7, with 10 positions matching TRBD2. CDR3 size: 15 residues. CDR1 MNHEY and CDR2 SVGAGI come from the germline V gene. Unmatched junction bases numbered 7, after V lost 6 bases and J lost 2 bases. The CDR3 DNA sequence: TGTGCCAGCAGCATAGTAGCGGGAGGCCCCTACGAGCAGTACTTC. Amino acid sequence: CASSIVAGGPYEQYF.

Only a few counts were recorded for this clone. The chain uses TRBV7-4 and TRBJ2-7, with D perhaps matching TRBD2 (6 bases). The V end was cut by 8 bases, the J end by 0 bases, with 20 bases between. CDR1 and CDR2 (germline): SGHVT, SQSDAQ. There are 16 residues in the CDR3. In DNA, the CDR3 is TGTGCCAGCGAGGGGCAAACGGGAGTTCACTCCTACGAGCAGTACTTC. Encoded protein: CASEGQTGVHSYEQYF.

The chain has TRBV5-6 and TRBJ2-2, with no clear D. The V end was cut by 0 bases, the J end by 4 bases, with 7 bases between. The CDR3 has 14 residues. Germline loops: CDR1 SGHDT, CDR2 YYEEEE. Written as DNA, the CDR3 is TGTGCCAGCAGCTTGGGACTGTTCACCGGGGAGCTGTTTTTT. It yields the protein CASSLGLFTGELFF.

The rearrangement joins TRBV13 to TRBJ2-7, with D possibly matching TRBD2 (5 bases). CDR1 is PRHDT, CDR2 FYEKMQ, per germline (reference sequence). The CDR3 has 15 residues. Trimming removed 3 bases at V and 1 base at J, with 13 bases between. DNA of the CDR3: TGTGCCAGCAGCTTCTCAGCGGACCCTTCCTACGAGCAGTACTTC. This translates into CASSFSADPSYEQYF.

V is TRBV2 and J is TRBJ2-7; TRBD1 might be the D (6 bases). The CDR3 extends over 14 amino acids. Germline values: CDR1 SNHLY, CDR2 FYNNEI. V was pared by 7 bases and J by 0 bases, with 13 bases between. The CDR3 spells CASTGTSSSYEQYF. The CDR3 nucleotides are TGTGCCAGCACAGGGACATCCTCCTCCTACGAGCAGTACTTC. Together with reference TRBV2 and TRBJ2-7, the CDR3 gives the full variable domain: EPEVTQTPSHQVTQMGQEVILRCVPISNHLYFYWYRQILGQKVEFLVSFYNNEISEKSEIFDDQFSVERPDGSNFTLKIRSTKLEDSAMYFCASTGTSSSYEQYFGPGTRLTVT.

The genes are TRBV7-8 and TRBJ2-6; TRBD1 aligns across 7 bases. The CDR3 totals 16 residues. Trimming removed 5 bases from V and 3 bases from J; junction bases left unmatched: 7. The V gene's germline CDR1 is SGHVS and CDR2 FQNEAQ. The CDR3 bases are TGTGCCAGCAGCGTCCAGCAGGGGGATGGGGCCAACGTCCTGACTTTC. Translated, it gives CASSVQQGDGANVLTF.

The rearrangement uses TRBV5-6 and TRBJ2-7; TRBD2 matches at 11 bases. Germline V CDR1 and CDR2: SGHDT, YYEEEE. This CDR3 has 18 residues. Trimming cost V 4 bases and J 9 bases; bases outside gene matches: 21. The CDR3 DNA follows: TGTGCCAGCAGCGGGCTAGCGGGAGGCAGAACCTCCTACGAGGGGCAGTACTTC. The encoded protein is CASSGLAGGRTSYEGQYF.

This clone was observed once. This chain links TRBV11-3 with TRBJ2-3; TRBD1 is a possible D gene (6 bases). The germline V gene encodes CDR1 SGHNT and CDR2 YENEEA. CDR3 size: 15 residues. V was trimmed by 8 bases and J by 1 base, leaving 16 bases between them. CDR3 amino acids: CASPRRTVRTDTQYF. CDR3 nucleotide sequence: TGTGCCAGCCCGCGGCGGACAGTCCGCACAGATACGCAGTATTTT.

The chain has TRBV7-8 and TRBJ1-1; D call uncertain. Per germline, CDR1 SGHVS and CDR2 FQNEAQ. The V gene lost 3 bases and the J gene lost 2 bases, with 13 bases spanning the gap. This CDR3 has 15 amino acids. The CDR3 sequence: CASSFLGEGNTEAFF. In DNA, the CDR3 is TGTGCCAGCAGCTTTCTCGGGGAAGGCAACACTGAAGCTTTCTTT. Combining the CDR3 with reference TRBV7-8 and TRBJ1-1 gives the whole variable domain GAGVSQSPRYKVAKRGQDVALRCDPISGHVSLFWYQQALGQGPEFLTYFQNEAQLDKSGLPSDRFFAERPEGSVSTLKIQRTQQEDSAVYLCASSFLGEGNTEAFFGQGTRLTVV.

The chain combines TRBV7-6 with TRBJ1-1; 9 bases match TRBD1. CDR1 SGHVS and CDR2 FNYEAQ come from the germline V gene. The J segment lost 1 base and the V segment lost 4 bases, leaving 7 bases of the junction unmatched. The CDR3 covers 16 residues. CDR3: CASSSAGTGTNTEAFF. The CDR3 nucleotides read TGTGCCAGCAGCTCCGCCGGGACAGGGACGAACACTGAAGCTTTCTTT.

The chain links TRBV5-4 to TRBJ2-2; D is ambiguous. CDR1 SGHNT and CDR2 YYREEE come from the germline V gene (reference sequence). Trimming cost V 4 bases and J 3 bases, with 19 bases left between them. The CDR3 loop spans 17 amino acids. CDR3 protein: CASSPPPLTHYTGELFF. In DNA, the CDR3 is TGTGCCAGCAGCCCACCCCCCTTGACACACTACACCGGGGAGCTGTTTTTT.

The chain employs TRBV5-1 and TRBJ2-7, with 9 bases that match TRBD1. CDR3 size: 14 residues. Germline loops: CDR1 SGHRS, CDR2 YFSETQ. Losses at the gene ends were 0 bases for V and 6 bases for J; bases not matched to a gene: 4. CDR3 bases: TGCGCCAGCAGCTTGGGAGACAGGGGGAGCGAGCAGTACTTC. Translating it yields CASSLGDRGSEQYF.

The CDR3 DNA is TGTGCCAGCTCACGGTCCGGGACAGCCTACGAGCAGTACTTC. Its translation is CASSRSGTAYEQYF. The gene calls are TRBV18 and TRBJ2-7, with 7 bases identical to TRBD1. J was trimmed by 2 bases and V by 4 bases; bases with no gene match: 5. The CDR3 is 14 residues long. The germline V gene has CDR1 KGHSH and CDR2 LQKENI.

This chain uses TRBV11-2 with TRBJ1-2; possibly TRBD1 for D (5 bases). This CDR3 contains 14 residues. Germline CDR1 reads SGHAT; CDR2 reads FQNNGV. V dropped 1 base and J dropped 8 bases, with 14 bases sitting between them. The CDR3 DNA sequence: TGTGCCAGCAGCTTAGTTTCGGCAGGGTACGGCTACACCTTC. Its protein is CASSLVSAGYGYTF.

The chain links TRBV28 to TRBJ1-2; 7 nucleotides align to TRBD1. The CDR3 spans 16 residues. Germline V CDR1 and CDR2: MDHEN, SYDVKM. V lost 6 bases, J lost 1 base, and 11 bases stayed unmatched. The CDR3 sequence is CASRTPGQSYNYGYTF. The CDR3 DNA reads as TGTGCCAGCAGGACTCCGGGACAGAGTTATAACTATGGCTACACCTTC.

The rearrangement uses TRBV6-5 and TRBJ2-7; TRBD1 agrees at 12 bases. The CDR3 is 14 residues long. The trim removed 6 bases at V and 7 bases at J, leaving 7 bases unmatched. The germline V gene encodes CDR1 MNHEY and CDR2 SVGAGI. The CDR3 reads CASRRGQGAWEQYF. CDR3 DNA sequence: TGTGCCAGCAGAAGGGGACAGGGGGCTTGGGAGCAGTACTTC.

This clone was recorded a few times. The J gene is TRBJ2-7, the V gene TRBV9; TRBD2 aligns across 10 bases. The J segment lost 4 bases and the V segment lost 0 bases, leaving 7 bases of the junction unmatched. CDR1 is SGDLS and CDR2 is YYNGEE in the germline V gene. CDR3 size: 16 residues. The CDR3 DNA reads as TGTGCCAGCAGCGTAGCGGCTAGCGGGAGTGTATACGAGCAGTACTTC. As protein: CASSVAASGSVYEQYF.

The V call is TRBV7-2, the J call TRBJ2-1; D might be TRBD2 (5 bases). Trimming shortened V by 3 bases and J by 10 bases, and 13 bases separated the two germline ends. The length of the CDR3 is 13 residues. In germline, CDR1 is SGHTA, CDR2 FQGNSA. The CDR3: CASSFQEGREQFF. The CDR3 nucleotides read TGTGCCAGCAGCTTCCAAGAGGGCAGGGAGCAGTTCTTC.

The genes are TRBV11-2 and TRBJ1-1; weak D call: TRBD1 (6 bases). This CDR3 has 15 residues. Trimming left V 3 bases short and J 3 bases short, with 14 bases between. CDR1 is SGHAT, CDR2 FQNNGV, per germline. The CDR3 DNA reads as TGTGCCAGCAGCTTTTTTGGACAGACTTACACTGAAGCTTTCTTT. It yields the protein CASSFFGQTYTEAFF.

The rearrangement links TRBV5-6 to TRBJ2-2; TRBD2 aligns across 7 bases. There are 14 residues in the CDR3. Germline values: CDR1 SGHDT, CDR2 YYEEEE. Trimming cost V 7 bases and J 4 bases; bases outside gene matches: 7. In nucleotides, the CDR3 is TGTGCCAGCTCCCGGACTAGTCGCACCGGGGAGCTGTTTTTT. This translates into CASSRTSRTGELFF.